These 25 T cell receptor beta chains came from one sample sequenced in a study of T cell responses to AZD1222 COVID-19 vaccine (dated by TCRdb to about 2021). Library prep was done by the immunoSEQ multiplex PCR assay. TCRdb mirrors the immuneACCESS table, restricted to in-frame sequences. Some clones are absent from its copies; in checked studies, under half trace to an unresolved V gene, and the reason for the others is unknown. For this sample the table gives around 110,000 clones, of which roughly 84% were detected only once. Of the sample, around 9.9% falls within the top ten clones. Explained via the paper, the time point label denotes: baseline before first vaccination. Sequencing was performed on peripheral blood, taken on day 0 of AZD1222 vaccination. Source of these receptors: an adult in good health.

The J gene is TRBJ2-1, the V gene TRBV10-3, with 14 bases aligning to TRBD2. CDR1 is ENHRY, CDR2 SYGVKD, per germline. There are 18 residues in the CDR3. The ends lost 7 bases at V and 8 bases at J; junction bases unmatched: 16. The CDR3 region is CAITKGTSGRGAEDEQFF. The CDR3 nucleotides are TGTGCCATCACTAAAGGGACTAGCGGGAGAGGGGCGGAAGATGAGCAGTTCTTC.

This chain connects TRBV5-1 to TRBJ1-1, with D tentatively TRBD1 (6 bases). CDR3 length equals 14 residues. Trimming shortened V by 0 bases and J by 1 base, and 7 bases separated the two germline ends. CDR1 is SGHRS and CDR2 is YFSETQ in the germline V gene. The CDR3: CASSLVGANTEAFF. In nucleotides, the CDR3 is TGCGCCAGCAGCTTGGTGGGGGCGAACACTGAAGCTTTCTTT. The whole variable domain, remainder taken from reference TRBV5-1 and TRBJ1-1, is KAGVTQTPRYLIKTRGQQVTLSCSPISGHRSVSWYQQTPGQGLQFLFEYFSETQRNKGNFPGRFSGRQFSNSRSEMNVSTLELGDSALYLCASSLVGANTEAFFGQGTRLTVV.

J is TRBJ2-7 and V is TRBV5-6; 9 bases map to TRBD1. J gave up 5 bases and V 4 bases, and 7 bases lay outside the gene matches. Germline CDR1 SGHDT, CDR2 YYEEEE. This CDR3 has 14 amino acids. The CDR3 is CASSRTGAPHEQYF. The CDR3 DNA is TGTGCCAGCAGCCGGACAGGGGCGCCCCACGAGCAGTACTTC.

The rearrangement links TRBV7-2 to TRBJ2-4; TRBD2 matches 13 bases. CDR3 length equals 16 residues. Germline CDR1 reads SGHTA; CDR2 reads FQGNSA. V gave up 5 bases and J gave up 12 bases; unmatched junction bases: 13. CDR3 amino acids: CASSPRLAGGQGDQYF. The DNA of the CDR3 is TGTGCCAGCAGCCCCAGACTAGCGGGAGGCCAGGGGGATCAGTACTTC.

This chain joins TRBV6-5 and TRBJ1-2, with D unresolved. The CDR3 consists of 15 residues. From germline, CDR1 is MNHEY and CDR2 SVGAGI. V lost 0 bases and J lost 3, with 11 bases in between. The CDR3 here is CASSYSSRSHYGYTF. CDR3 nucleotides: TGTGCCAGCAGTTACTCTTCCAGGAGCCACTATGGCTACACCTTC.

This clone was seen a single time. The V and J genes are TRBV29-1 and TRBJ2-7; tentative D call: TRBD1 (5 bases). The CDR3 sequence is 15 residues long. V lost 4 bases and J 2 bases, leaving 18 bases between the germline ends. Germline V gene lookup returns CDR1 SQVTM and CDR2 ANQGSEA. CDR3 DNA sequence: TGCAGCGTTGTCCCCGCCAGGGTAGGCACCTACGAGCAGTACTTC. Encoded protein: CSVVPARVGTYEQYF.

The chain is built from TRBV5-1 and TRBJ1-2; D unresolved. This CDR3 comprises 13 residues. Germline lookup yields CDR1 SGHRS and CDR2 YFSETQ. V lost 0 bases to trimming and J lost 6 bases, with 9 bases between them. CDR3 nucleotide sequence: TGCGCCAGCAGCTTGGACGGACTAAATGGCTACACCTTC. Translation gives CASSLDGLNGYTF. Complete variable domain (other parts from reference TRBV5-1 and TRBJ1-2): KAGVTQTPRYLIKTRGQQVTLSCSPISGHRSVSWYQQTPGQGLQFLFEYFSETQRNKGNFPGRFSGRQFSNSRSEMNVSTLELGDSALYLCASSLDGLNGYTFGSGTRLTVV.

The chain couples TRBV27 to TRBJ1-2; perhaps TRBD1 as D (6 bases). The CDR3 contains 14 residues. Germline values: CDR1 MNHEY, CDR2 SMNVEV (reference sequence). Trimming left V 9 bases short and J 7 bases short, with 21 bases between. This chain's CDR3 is CASNAAGEAVGYTF. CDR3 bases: TGTGCCAGTAATGCGGCAGGGGAAGCGGTTGGCTACACCTTC.

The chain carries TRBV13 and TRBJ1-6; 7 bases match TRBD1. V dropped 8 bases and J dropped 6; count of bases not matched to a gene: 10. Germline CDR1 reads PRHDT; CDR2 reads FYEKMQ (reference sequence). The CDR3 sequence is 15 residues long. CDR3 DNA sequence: TGTGCCAGCGCCCGAGGTAGGGGGCGTAATTCACCCCTCCACTTT. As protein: CASARGRGRNSPLHF.

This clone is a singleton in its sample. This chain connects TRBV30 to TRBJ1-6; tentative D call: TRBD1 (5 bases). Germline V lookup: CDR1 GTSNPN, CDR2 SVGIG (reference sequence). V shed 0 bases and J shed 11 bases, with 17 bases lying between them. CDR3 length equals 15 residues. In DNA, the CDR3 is TGTGCCTGGAGTGTAGGTCGGACACTCGGGGCACCCCTCCACTTT. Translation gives CAWSVGRTLGAPLHF.

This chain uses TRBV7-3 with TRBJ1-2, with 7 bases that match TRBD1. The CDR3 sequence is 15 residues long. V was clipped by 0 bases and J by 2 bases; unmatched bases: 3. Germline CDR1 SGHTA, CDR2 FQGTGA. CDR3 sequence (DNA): TGTGCCAGCAGCTTAACCGGGACAGACAACTATGGCTACACCTTC. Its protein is CASSLTGTDNYGYTF.

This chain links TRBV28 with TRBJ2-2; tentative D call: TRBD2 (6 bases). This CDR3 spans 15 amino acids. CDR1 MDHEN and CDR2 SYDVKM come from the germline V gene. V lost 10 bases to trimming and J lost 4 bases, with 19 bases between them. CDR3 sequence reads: CANSEGPRGTGELFF. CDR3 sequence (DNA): TGTGCCAACTCTGAAGGGCCGCGGGGCACCGGGGAGCTGTTTTTT.

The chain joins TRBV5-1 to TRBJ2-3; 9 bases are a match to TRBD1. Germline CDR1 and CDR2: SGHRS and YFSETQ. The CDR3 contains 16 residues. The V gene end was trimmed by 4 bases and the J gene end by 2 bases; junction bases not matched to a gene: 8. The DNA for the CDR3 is TGCGCCAGCAGCCCACAGGGACAGGGAGTCACAGATACGCAGTATTTT. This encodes CASSPQGQGVTDTQYF.

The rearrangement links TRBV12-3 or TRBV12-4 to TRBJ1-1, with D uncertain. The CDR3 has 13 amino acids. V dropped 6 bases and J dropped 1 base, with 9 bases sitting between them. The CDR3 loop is CASSPRWNTEAFF. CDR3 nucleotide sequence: TGTGCCAGCAGCCCGAGGTGGAACACTGAAGCTTTCTTT.

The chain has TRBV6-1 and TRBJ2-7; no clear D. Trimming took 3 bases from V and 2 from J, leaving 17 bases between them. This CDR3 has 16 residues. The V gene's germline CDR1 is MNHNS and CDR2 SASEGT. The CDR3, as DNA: TGTGCCAGCAGTGACCTCTCGGGTCGACCCACCTACGAGCAGTACTTC. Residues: CASSDLSGRPTYEQYF.

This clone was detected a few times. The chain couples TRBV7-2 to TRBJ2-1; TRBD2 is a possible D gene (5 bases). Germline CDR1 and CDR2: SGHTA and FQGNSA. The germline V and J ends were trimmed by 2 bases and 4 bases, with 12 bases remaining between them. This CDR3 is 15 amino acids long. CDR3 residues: CASSLLRGSYNEQFF. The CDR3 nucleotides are TGTGCCAGCAGCTTACTCCGGGGAAGTTACAATGAGCAGTTCTTC.

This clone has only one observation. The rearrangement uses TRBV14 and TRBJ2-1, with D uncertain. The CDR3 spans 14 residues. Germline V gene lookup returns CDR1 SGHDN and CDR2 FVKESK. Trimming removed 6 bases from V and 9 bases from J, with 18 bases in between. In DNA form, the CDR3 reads TGTGCCAGCAGTAAGCAGATGGGGTTAGGTGAGCAGTTCTTC. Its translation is CASSKQMGLGEQFF.

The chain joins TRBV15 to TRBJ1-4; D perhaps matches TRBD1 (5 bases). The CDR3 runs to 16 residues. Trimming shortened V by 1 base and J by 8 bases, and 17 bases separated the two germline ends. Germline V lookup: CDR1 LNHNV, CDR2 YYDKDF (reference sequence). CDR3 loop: CATSRGTGRVGEKLFF. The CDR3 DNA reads TGTGCCACCAGCAGAGGAACAGGTCGGGTAGGGGAAAAACTGTTTTTT.

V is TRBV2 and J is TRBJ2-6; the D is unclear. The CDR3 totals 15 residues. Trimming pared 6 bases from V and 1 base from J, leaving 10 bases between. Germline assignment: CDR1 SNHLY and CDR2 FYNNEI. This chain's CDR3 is CASRPEESGANVLTF. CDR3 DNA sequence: TGTGCCAGCAGGCCCGAAGAATCTGGGGCCAACGTCCTGACTTTC.

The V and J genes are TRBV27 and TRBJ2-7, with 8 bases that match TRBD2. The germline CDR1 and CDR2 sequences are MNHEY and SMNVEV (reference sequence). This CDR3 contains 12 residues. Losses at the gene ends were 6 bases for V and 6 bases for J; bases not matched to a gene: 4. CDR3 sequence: CASRSSGFEQYF. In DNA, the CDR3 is TGTGCCAGCAGGTCTAGCGGGTTCGAGCAGTACTTC.

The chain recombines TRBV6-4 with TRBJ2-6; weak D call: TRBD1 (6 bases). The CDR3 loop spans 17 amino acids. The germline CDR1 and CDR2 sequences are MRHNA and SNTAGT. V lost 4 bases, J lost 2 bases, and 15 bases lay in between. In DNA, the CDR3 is TGTGCCAGCAGTGTAACGACAGGTCAGACTGGGGCCAACGTCCTGACTTTC. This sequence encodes CASSVTTGQTGANVLTF.

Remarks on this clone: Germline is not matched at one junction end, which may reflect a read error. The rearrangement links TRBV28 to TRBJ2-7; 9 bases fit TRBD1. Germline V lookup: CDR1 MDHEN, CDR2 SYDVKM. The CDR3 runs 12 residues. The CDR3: CASSLGRQGVLF. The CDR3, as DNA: TGTGCCAGCAGTTTAGGTCGACAGGGGGTATTGTTC.

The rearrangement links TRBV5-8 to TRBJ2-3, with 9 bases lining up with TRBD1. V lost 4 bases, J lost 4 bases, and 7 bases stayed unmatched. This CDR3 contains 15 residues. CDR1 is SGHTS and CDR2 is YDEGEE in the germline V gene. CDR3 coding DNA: TGTGCCAGCAGCGCACAGGGGGCATTAGCAGATACGCAGTATTTT. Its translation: CASSAQGALADTQYF.

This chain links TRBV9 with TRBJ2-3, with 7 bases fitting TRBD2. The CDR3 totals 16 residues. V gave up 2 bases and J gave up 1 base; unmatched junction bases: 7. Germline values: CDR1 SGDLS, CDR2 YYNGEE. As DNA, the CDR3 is TGTGCCAGCAGCGTTAACGCGGGGGTCCGCACAGATACGCAGTATTTT. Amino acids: CASSVNAGVRTDTQYF.

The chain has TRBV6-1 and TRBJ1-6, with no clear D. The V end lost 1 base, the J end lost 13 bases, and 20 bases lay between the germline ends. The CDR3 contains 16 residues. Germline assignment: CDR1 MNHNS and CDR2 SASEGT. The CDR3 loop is CASSEGDSRSSGPLHF. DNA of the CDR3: TGTGCCAGCAGTGAAGGAGATAGCAGGTCTTCAGGCCCCCTCCACTTT.